Each of the 4 T cell receptor beta chains below was sequenced from the same sample in a study of T cells in Graves' hyperthyroidism and ophthalmopathy. Amplified TCR beta CDR3 regions came from RNA transcripts. TCR CDR3 underwent first-round RT-PCR with the HTBI primer set. TCRdb passed the multiplex PCR reads through MiXCR, listing each CDR3 protein once. The sample has about 840,000 distinct CDR3 sequences, over 35% seen once. Material: blood. The receptors stem from a man between 18 and 29 years old with Graves' hyperthyroidism.

This clonotype was seen a handful of times. The chain joins TRBV12-3 or TRBV12-4 to TRBJ1-2; D is perhaps TRBD1 (5 bases). The CDR3 runs 13 residues. The V end lost 3 bases, the J end lost 4 bases, and 9 bases lay between the germline ends. The CDR3 loop reads CASSFGDVYGYTF. In nucleotides, the CDR3 is TGTGCCAGCAGTTTCGGGGACGTCTATGGCTACACCTTC.

This clonotype was picked up a small number of times. V gene TRBV7-9 combines with J gene TRBJ2-7; 7 bases are shared with TRBD2. The germline CDR1 and CDR2 sequences are SEHNR and FQNEAQ (reference sequence). This CDR3 spans 16 amino acids. The junction had 9 bases not matched to a gene; V was cut back by 4 bases and J by 0 bases. CDR3 protein: CASSWSLGGSSYEQYF. The CDR3 DNA follows: TGTGCCAGCAGCTGGTCTCTGGGCGGGAGCTCCTACGAGCAGTACTTC.

The chain recombines TRBV2 with TRBJ2-7; D is ambiguous. This CDR3 comprises 15 residues. V lost 2 bases and J lost 1, with 12 bases in between. Looked up from germline, CDR1 is SNHLY and CDR2 is FYNNEI. The CDR3 protein is CASSEYGVSSYEQYF. CDR3 DNA: TGTGCCAGCAGTGAATATGGGGTTTCTTCCTACGAGCAGTACTTC. The full variable domain, its missing parts supplied by reference TRBV2 and TRBJ2-7, is EPEVTQTPSHQVTQMGQEVILRCVPISNHLYFYWYRQILGQKVEFLVSFYNNEISEKSEIFDDQFSVERPDGSNFTLKIRSTKLEDSAMYFCASSEYGVSSYEQYFGPGTRLTVT.

The CDR3 DNA reads as TGTGCCAGCAGCTTCCCTGGACTAGCGCAAGAGACCCAGTACTTC. Its translation is CASSFPGLAQETQYF. The chain uses TRBV7-9 and TRBJ2-5; TRBD2 matches 9 bases. The CDR3 runs 15 residues. Germline V gene sequence: CDR1 SEHNR, CDR2 FQNEAQ (reference sequence). With 3 bases clipped from V and 2 bases from J, the junction kept 4 bases outside the gene matches. Drawing the rest from reference TRBV7-9 and TRBJ2-5, the complete variable domain is DTGVSQNPRHKITKRGQNVTFRCDPISEHNRLYWYRQTLGQGPEFLTYFQNEAQLEKSRLLSDRFSAERPKGSFSTLEIQRTEQGDSAMYLCASSFPGLAQETQYFGPGTRLLVL.